The 6 T cell receptor beta chains given below trace back to one sample, sequenced in a study of TIL therapy for anti-PD-1-resistant metastatic lung cancer. As for time point: pre-treatment sample, taken before nivolumab and TIL therapy. This was the immunoSEQ v3 assay. Repertoires were generated with immunoSEQ multiplex PCR, while TCRdb's copy carries only in-frame clones and drops some. The sample shows under 65,000 clones, 81% of them seen only once. The material was blood, obtained at baseline. The receptors originated from a person aged 25 to 80 with non-small cell lung cancer.

V and J are TRBV27 and TRBJ2-1, with a weak D call TRBD1 (5 bases). The germline CDR1 and CDR2 sequences are MNHEY and SMNVEV (reference sequence). V lost 4 bases, J lost 6 bases, and 7 bases lay in between. The CDR3 has 12 residues. The CDR3 DNA reads TGTGCCAGCAGTTGGGGCCCCAATGAGCAGTTCTTC. Amino acids: CASSWGPNEQFF.

This chain uses TRBV7-2 with TRBJ2-7; D might be TRBD2 (6 bases). V gave up 1 base and J gave up 7 bases, with 11 bases separating them. The V gene's germline CDR1 is SGHTA and CDR2 FQGNSA. This CDR3 has 13 residues. DNA for the CDR3: TGTGCCAGCAGCTTAGGCCAGGGACTGGAGCAGTACTTC. It encodes CASSLGQGLEQYF.

The chain carries TRBV11-3 and TRBJ1-1; D is undetermined. The CDR3 totals 13 residues. Trimming removed 3 bases from V and 1 base from J, with 6 bases in between. The germline CDR1 and CDR2 sequences are SGHNT and YENEEA. The CDR3 sequence: CASSLRGNTEAFF. The CDR3 DNA reads as TGTGCCAGCAGCTTGCGGGGGAACACTGAAGCTTTCTTT.

The gene calls are TRBV7-2 and TRBJ2-3, with a tentative D call TRBD2 (6 bases). V lost 5 bases and J 2 bases, leaving 11 bases between the germline ends. CDR3 length equals 14 residues. Germline values: CDR1 SGHTA, CDR2 FQGNSA. Here the CDR3 reads CASSHRDFTDTQYF. CDR3 bases: TGTGCCAGCAGCCACCGGGACTTCACAGATACGCAGTATTTT.

The gene calls are TRBV7-6 and TRBJ2-7; TRBD1 matches at 7 bases. Unmatched junction bases numbered 1, after V lost 1 base and J lost 1 base. This CDR3 is built from 14 residues. Germline V gives CDR1 SGHVS, CDR2 FNYEAQ. CDR3 residues: CASSLVRGSYEQYF. The CDR3 DNA reads TGTGCCAGCAGCTTAGTCAGGGGGTCCTACGAGCAGTACTTC.

This chain connects TRBV19 to TRBJ2-5, with D uncertain. Trimming took 3 bases from V and 2 from J, leaving 7 bases between them. The germline V gene has CDR1 LNHDA and CDR2 SQIVND (reference sequence). This CDR3 region has 13 residues. CDR3 sequence (DNA): TGTGCCAGTAGTATGGACGGACAAGAGACCCAGTACTTC. Translating gives CASSMDGQETQYF.